One sample yielded the 32 T cell receptor beta chains listed below, sequenced in a study of Tregs in tolerant kidney transplant recipients (dated by TCRdb to the late 2010s). Libraries came from the immunoSEQ multiplex PCR assay. The source is immuneACCESS, and TCRdb retained only in-frame sequences with V and J called. Part of the clones is not carried over; for the studies checked, unresolved V genes explain less than half of this, and the remainder is unexplained. The sample table shows about 94,000 clones, and roughly 93% are seen once. 0.46% of the sample comes from the top ten. This specimen's time point label, interpreted: blood sample drawn before combined kidney and bone marrow transplant. The sample in question was CD4+ T cells from blood, obtained before the transplant. The receptors were sampled from a human donor who received a combined kidney and bone marrow transplant.

The chain couples TRBV5-1 to TRBJ1-4; D uncertain. The CDR3 totals 14 residues. The V end lost 2 bases, the J end lost 6 bases, and 11 bases lay between the germline ends. CDR1 and CDR2 (germline): SGHRS, YFSETQ. The CDR3 bases are TGCGCCAGCAGCTTTGGGCGATTGGATGAAAAACTGTTTTTT. This translates into CASSFGRLDEKLFF.

V usage is TRBV6-1 and J usage is TRBJ2-7, with 8 bases aligning to TRBD1. This CDR3 contains 13 residues. The V gene's germline CDR1 is MNHNS and CDR2 SASEGT. Trimming removed 3 bases from V and 5 bases from J; junction bases left unmatched: 3. The CDR3 region is CASSDRGLHEQYF. For the CDR3, the DNA is TGTGCCAGCAGTGACAGGGGGCTCCACGAGCAGTACTTC.

The genes are TRBV18 and TRBJ2-7; no firm D call. The CDR3 extends over 14 amino acids. Trimming stripped 0 bases from V and 2 bases from J, with 8 bases between. Germline-derived CDR1 and CDR2 are KGHSH and LQKENI. CDR3 loop: CASSPPNRAYEQYF. CDR3 coding DNA: TGTGCCAGCTCACCACCGAACAGAGCCTACGAGCAGTACTTC.

The chain recombines TRBV30 with TRBJ1-4; D gene ambiguous. The V gene lost 2 bases and the J gene lost 2 bases, with 12 bases spanning the gap. The CDR3 spans 15 residues. Per germline, CDR1 GTSNPN and CDR2 SVGIG (reference sequence). DNA for the CDR3: TGTGCCTGGAGTAGGAGGAGGGCCACTAATGAAAAACTGTTTTTT. Its translation: CAWSRRRATNEKLFF. The full variable domain, completed using reference TRBV30 and TRBJ1-4, is SQTIHQWPATLVQPVGSPLSLECTVEGTSNPNLYWYRQAAGRGLQLLFYSVGIGQISSEVPQNLSASRPQDRQFILSSKKLLLSDSGFYLCAWSRRRATNEKLFFGSGTQLSVL.

The chain joins TRBV6-5 to TRBJ2-3; 9 positions agree with TRBD2. The CDR3 totals 15 residues. Per germline, CDR1 MNHEY and CDR2 SVGAGI. After removal of 4 bases from V and 3 bases from J, the junction contained 5 bases not matched to a gene. As DNA, the CDR3 is TGTGCCAGCAGTTTAGCGGGGGTGGGGACAGATACGCAGTATTTT. It translates to CASSLAGVGTDTQYF.

J is TRBJ1-1 and V is TRBV29-1, with D perhaps matching TRBD1 (6 bases). The V end was cut by 4 bases, the J end by 8 bases, with 17 bases between. The CDR3 runs 13 residues. The germline gives CDR1 SQVTM, CDR2 ANQGSEA. This chain's CDR3 is CSVGGGGGPEAFF. In nucleotides, the CDR3 is TGCAGCGTTGGTGGGGGCGGCGGCCCCGAAGCTTTCTTT.

This chain joins TRBV28 and TRBJ2-5, with TRBD2 as a possible D gene (6 bases). Trimming left V 4 bases short and J 5 bases short, with 20 bases between. In germline, CDR1 is MDHEN, CDR2 SYDVKM. The CDR3 is 16 residues long. The CDR3 sequence is CASSSRPPGAGETQYF. The CDR3 DNA sequence: TGTGCCAGCAGTTCCCGGCCCCCTGGTGCGGGGGAGACCCAGTACTTC.

The chain links TRBV19 to TRBJ2-7, with 10 bases lining up with TRBD2. J lost 1 base, V lost 7 bases, and 4 bases had no gene match. Germline V gene lookup returns CDR1 LNHDA and CDR2 SQIVND (reference sequence). This CDR3 spans 14 amino acids. CDR3 protein: CASNKAGGSYEQYF. CDR3 bases: TGTGCCAGTAATAAAGCGGGAGGGTCCTACGAGCAGTACTTC.

The chain recombines TRBV9 with TRBJ2-3; 8 bases are a match to TRBD2. The V gene's germline CDR1 is SGDLS and CDR2 YYNGEE. Trimming cost V 1 base and J 0 bases; bases outside gene matches: 4. CDR3 length: 16 amino acids. The CDR3 here is CASSVFGGGSTDTQYF. CDR3 DNA sequence: TGTGCCAGCAGCGTATTTGGCGGGGGGAGCACAGATACGCAGTATTTT.

The chain employs TRBV4-3 and TRBJ2-1, with TRBD1 as a possible D gene (5 bases). Trimming cost V 0 bases and J 4 bases, with 13 bases left between them. Germline assignment: CDR1 LGHNA and CDR2 YSLEER. The CDR3 is 16 residues long. The CDR3 DNA sequence: TGCGCCAGCAGCCAAGATTCCAGGGAACTGTACAATGAGCAGTTCTTC. This gives the protein CASSQDSRELYNEQFF.

The chain combines TRBV10-3 with TRBJ2-5, with TRBD2 matching over 14 bases. Germline values: CDR1 ENHRY, CDR2 SYGVKD. This CDR3 comprises 17 residues. J gave up 5 bases and V 2 bases, and 7 bases lay outside the gene matches. The CDR3 DNA sequence: TGTGCCATCAGTGAGGGACTAGCGGGAGGATCGCGGGAGACCCAGTACTTC. Its translation is CAISEGLAGGSRETQYF.

Concerning this clone itself: One end of the junction varies from germline; a read error may be responsible. Other nucleotide sequences from this sample produce the same CDR3. The chain joins TRBV29-1 to TRBJ1-1; D unresolved. There are 10 residues in the CDR3. Germline lookup yields CDR1 SQVTM and CDR2 ANQGSEA. CDR3 protein: CSGQHTEAFF. The CDR3 bases are TGCAGCGGACAACACACTGAGGCTTTCTTT.

V and J are TRBV7-7 and TRBJ2-2, with D uncertain. This CDR3 is 15 amino acids long. V lost 2 bases and J lost 5, with 12 bases in between. Looked up from germline, CDR1 is SSHAT and CDR2 is FNYEAQ (reference sequence). The DNA for the CDR3 is TGTGCCAGCAGCTTAAGGCGTACTACTACCGGGGAGCTGTTTTTT. Its translation is CASSLRRTTTGELFF.

The table lists this clone with a count of one. An end of the junction differs from the germline gene, which may be a read error. Additional DNA sequences in this sample encode the identical CDR3. The rearrangement joins TRBV30 to TRBJ1-6; D remains ambiguous. Per the germline V gene, CDR1 is GTSNPN and CDR2 is SVGIG (reference sequence). The CDR3 covers 14 residues. The CDR3 spells CAWTRLRGDSPLHF. The DNA of the CDR3 is TGTGCCTGGACAAGACTCAGAGGTGATTCCCCCCTCCACTTT. Together with reference TRBV30 and TRBJ1-6, the CDR3 gives the full variable domain: SQTIHQWPATLVQPVGSPLSLECTVEGTSNPNLYWYRQAAGRGLQLLFYSVGIGQISSEVPQNLSASRPQDRQFILSSKKLLLSDSGFYLCAWTRLRGDSPLHFGNGTRLTVT.

The J gene is TRBJ1-1, the V gene TRBV5-1; D might be TRBD1 (5 bases). The germline CDR1 and CDR2 sequences are SGHRS and YFSETQ. V lost 0 bases, J lost 4 bases, and 22 bases lay in between. This CDR3 is built from 18 residues. The CDR3 DNA is TGCGCCAGCAGCTTGGATTCTTCCCCCGCAGGGCCGGGCACTGAAGCTTTCTTT. It specifies CASSLDSSPAGPGTEAFF.

The chain recombines TRBV15 with TRBJ2-1; 8 positions match TRBD2. V trimming: 6 bases; J trimming: 4 bases; junction bases outside the gene matches: 8. CDR3 length: 15 amino acids. CDR1 is LNHNV, CDR2 YYDKDF, per germline (reference sequence). The CDR3 reads CATRTIGGEYNEQFF. As DNA, the CDR3 is TGTGCCACCAGGACGATCGGGGGGGAGTACAATGAGCAGTTCTTC.

The rearrangement uses TRBV19 and TRBJ2-6, with D hard to call. Germline V gene sequence: CDR1 LNHDA, CDR2 SQIVND (reference sequence). CDR3 size: 13 residues. V gave up 3 bases and J gave up 3 bases, with 3 bases separating them. CDR3 protein: CASSIRGANVLTF. The CDR3 bases are TGTGCCAGTAGTATTCGTGGGGCCAACGTCCTGACTTTC.

This chain links TRBV5-1 with TRBJ2-2; 10 bases map to TRBD1. This CDR3 region has 17 residues. Germline V CDR1 and CDR2: SGHRS, YFSETQ. V shed 4 bases, J shed 6 bases, and the junction held 12 bases outside the gene matches. CDR3 nucleotides: TGCGCCAGCAGCAGGTCCGGGACAGGGGCTCTCTCCGGGGAGCTGTTTTTT. As protein: CASSRSGTGALSGELFF. The full variable domain, with the rest looked up from reference TRBV5-1 and TRBJ2-2, is KAGVTQTPRYLIKTRGQQVTLSCSPISGHRSVSWYQQTPGQGLQFLFEYFSETQRNKGNFPGRFSGRQFSNSRSEMNVSTLELGDSALYLCASSRSGTGALSGELFFGEGSRLTVL.

The rearrangement joins TRBV7-2 to TRBJ2-7; 7 bases are shared with TRBD2. The CDR3 is made up of 16 amino acids. Unmatched junction bases numbered 10, after V lost 4 bases and J lost 1 base. The germline V gene has CDR1 SGHTA and CDR2 FQGNSA. The CDR3 spells CASSWSLAVISYEQYF. The CDR3 DNA reads as TGTGCCAGCAGCTGGAGCCTAGCGGTAATATCCTACGAGCAGTACTTC.

The J gene is TRBJ1-1, the V gene TRBV4-1; TRBD1 matches at 7 bases. The ends lost 4 bases at V and 2 bases at J; junction bases unmatched: 25. Germline V lookup: CDR1 MGHRA, CDR2 YSYEKL. This CDR3 region has 21 residues. The CDR3 DNA reads TGCGCCAGCAGCCGCCAATCCGGCGTGACAGGGTCCTTAGTAAGAAACACTGAAGCTTTCTTT. Translation: CASSRQSGVTGSLVRNTEAFF.

The chain carries TRBV28 and TRBJ1-5; no firm D call. Trimming pared 6 bases from V and 2 bases from J, leaving 11 bases between. Germline CDR1 MDHEN, CDR2 SYDVKM. This CDR3 has 14 amino acids. Here the CDR3 DNA reads TGTGCCAGCAGGAGTCCACTGGGCAATCAGCCCCAGCATTTT. Translation: CASRSPLGNQPQHF. The entire variable domain, with the rest obtained from reference TRBV28 and TRBJ1-5, is as follows: DVKVTQSSRYLVKRTGEKVFLECVQDMDHENMFWYRQDPGLGLRLIYFSYDVKMKEKGDIPEGYSVSREKKERFSLILESASTNQTSMYLCASRSPLGNQPQHFGDGTRLSIL.

This rearrangement joins TRBV9 to TRBJ1-1; TRBD1 matches 11 bases. Germline V gene sequence: CDR1 SGDLS, CDR2 YYNGEE. The J segment lost 4 bases and the V segment lost 10 bases, leaving 24 bases of the junction unmatched. This CDR3 comprises 19 residues. This CDR3 reads CAAKGSGAGTGGRSTEAFF. CDR3 nucleotide sequence: TGTGCCGCTAAGGGCTCAGGCGCGGGGACAGGGGGTAGGAGCACTGAAGCTTTCTTT.

About this clone: Compared with germline, one end of the junction differs, possibly owing to a read error. This CDR3 is also generated by other DNA sequences in the sample. The chain uses TRBV5-1 and TRBJ1-6; tentative D call: TRBD1 (6 bases). Germline V lookup: CDR1 SGHRS, CDR2 YFSETQ. CDR3 length equals 15 residues. This CDR3 is CASRSAQGRNSPLHF. CDR3 in DNA: TGCGCCAGCAGGTCAGCCCAGGGGCGGAATTCCCCCCTCCACTTT.

The rearrangement links TRBV9 to TRBJ2-7, with D possibly TRBD2 on 6 matching bases. V shed 4 bases and J shed 3 bases, with 14 bases lying between them. The CDR3 sequence is 14 residues long. CDR1 is SGDLS and CDR2 is YYNGEE in the germline V gene. The CDR3 loop reads CASSLGPSDYEQYF. The CDR3, as DNA: TGTGCCAGCAGCCTAGGGCCTAGCGACTACGAGCAGTACTTC. Drawing the rest from reference TRBV9 and TRBJ2-7, the complete variable domain is DSGVTQTPKHLITATGQRVTLRCSPRSGDLSVYWYQQSLDQGLQFLIQYYNGEERAKGNILERFSAQQFPDLHSELNLSSLELGDSALYFCASSLGPSDYEQYFGPGTRLTVT.

A word on this clone: Compared with germline, one end of the junction differs, possibly owing to a read error. The same CDR3 is also encoded by other DNA sequences in this sample. The chain couples TRBV4-2 to TRBJ1-6, with 8 nucleotides matching TRBD1. This CDR3 is built from 17 residues. Per germline, CDR1 LGHNA and CDR2 YNFKEQ. CDR3 sequence (DNA): TGTGCCAGCAGCGGGTCTAATACAGGGGGTGGAGATTCCCCCCTCCACTTT. Amino acid sequence: CASSGSNTGGGDSPLHF.

V gene TRBV19 combines with J gene TRBJ2-3, with 9 bases matching TRBD1. Looked up from germline, CDR1 is LNHDA and CDR2 is SQIVND (reference sequence). Unmatched junction bases numbered 3, after V lost 3 bases and J lost 5 bases. This CDR3 contains 14 residues. The CDR3 loop reads CASSMTGGGDTQYF. CDR3 DNA sequence: TGTGCCAGTAGTATGACAGGGGGGGGAGATACGCAGTATTTT.

This clone showed up just a few times. The V gene is TRBV5-1, the J gene TRBJ2-3; D perhaps matches TRBD1 (6 bases). From germline, CDR1 is SGHRS and CDR2 YFSETQ. Trimming pared 0 bases from V and 1 base from J, leaving 9 bases between. The CDR3 spans 15 residues. CDR3 region: CASSLVPGGTDTQYF. The CDR3 nucleotides are TGCGCCAGCAGCTTGGTTCCAGGGGGCACAGATACGCAGTATTTT. Looking up the rest from reference TRBV5-1 and TRBJ2-3 gives the full variable domain: KAGVTQTPRYLIKTRGQQVTLSCSPISGHRSVSWYQQTPGQGLQFLFEYFSETQRNKGNFPGRFSGRQFSNSRSEMNVSTLELGDSALYLCASSLVPGGTDTQYFGPGTRLTVL.

The rearrangement uses TRBV2 and TRBJ1-5; D ambiguous. The CDR3 totals 14 residues. Trimming removed 8 bases from V and 0 bases from J, with 11 bases in between. The germline V gene has CDR1 SNHLY and CDR2 FYNNEI. CDR3 bases: TGTGCCAGCCGCAGGTTTGATAGCAATCAGCCCCAGCATTTT. This gives the protein CASRRFDSNQPQHF.

The gene calls are TRBV7-2 and TRBJ2-3, with 10 bases lining up with TRBD1. The CDR3 is 17 residues long. CDR1 and CDR2 (germline): SGHTA, FQGNSA. V gave up 3 bases and J gave up 0 bases; unmatched junction bases: 6. This CDR3 reads CASSFVWGQGSTDTQYF. For the CDR3, the DNA is TGTGCCAGCAGCTTCGTTTGGGGACAGGGGAGCACAGATACGCAGTATTTT.

The genes are TRBV19 and TRBJ1-4, with 10 bases that match TRBD1. The CDR3 runs 15 residues. Losses at the gene ends were 7 bases for V and 6 bases for J; bases not matched to a gene: 8. Germline V gene data show CDR1 as LNHDA and CDR2 as SQIVND (reference sequence). This chain's CDR3 is CASTRSGTGDEKLFF. CDR3 coding DNA: TGTGCCAGTACCCGGTCCGGGACAGGGGATGAAAAACTGTTTTTT.

J is TRBJ1-3 and V is TRBV6-5; no clear D gene. Germline-derived CDR1 and CDR2 are MNHEY and SVGAGI. CDR3 size: 14 residues. Trimming left V 5 bases short and J 0 bases short, with 8 bases between. The CDR3 region has the DNA TGTGCCAGCAGTACCCAGGTCTCTGGAAACACCATATATTTT. The encoded protein is CASSTQVSGNTIYF.

The chain recombines TRBV9 with TRBJ2-1; D remains unclear. V lost 0 bases and J 3 bases, leaving 4 bases between the germline ends. CDR1 and CDR2 from the germline V gene are SGDLS and YYNGEE. This CDR3 has 13 residues. The CDR3 region has the DNA TGTGCCAGCAGCGTAGGCAGCTACAATGAGCAGTTCTTC. It is translated as CASSVGSYNEQFF.